The 7 T cell receptor beta chains given below trace back to one sample, sequenced in a study of blood T cell repertoires in COVID-19. Libraries were prepared by immunoSEQ multiplex PCR; TCRdb keeps only in-frame clonotypes and omits some of them. The repertoire holds fewer than 250,000 clones, with roughly 89% as singletons. Source material: PBMCs or T cells enriched from blood (not recorded which). These receptors were taken from a man aged 30 to 39 who had been exposed to COVID-19.

The genes are TRBV10-3 and TRBJ2-3, with 7 bases lining up with TRBD2. V was clipped by 0 bases and J by 3 bases; unmatched bases: 3. Looked up from germline, CDR1 is ENHRY and CDR2 is SYGVKD. The length of the CDR3 is 15 residues. CDR3 residues: CAISESGLSTDTQYF. CDR3 sequence (DNA): TGTGCCATCAGTGAGTCGGGACTATCAACAGATACGCAGTATTTT.

The chain has TRBV3-1 (or the pseudogene TRBV3-2) and TRBJ2-5; a weak D match, TRBD2 (6 bases). Germline CDR1 reads LGHDT; CDR2 reads YNNKEL (reference sequence). The V end lost 5 bases, the J end lost 0 bases, and 10 bases lay between the germline ends. The CDR3 sequence is 14 residues long. This chain's CDR3 is CASSSWDYQETQYF. In DNA form, the CDR3 reads TGTGCCAGCAGCAGCTGGGACTACCAAGAGACCCAGTACTTC.

The genes are TRBV14 and TRBJ2-1, with 7 positions matching TRBD1. CDR3 length: 15 amino acids. CDR1 is SGHDN and CDR2 is FVKESK in the germline V gene. The V and J ends lost 6 bases and 5 bases, in that order; junction bases with no gene match: 10. Written as DNA, the CDR3 is TGTGCCAGCAGAAGGGGGCAGGGGTGGGACAATGAGCAGTTCTTC. Translated, it gives CASRRGQGWDNEQFF. Drawing the rest from reference TRBV14 and TRBJ2-1, the complete variable domain is EAGVTQFPSHSVIEKGQTVTLRCDPISGHDNLYWYRRVMGKEIKFLLHFVKESKQDESGMPNNRFLAERTGGTYSTLKVQPAELEDSGVYFCASRRGQGWDNEQFFGPGTRLTVL.

This clone was observed a single time. This sample includes further DNA sequences coding for the same CDR3. This chain links TRBV3-1 (or the pseudogene TRBV3-2) with TRBJ2-7; D is unresolved. The length of the CDR3 is 12 residues. Germline CDR1 is LGHDT and CDR2 is YNNKEL (reference sequence). Trimming took off 1 base at V and 3 bases at J, with 4 bases between the two ends. CDR3 region: CASSQGYYEQYF. The CDR3 DNA follows: TGTGCCAGCAGCCAAGGCTACTACGAGCAGTACTTC.

The chain employs TRBV6-2 or TRBV6-3 and TRBJ2-1; the D gene is possibly TRBD2 (5 bases). Germline V gene sequence: CDR1 MNHEY, CDR2 SVGEGT. CDR3 size: 12 residues. V shed 6 bases and J shed 12 bases, with 15 bases lying between them. CDR3 loop: CASSPDSAGQFF. CDR3 in DNA: TGTGCCAGCAGCCCGGACTCCGCGGGGCAGTTCTTC.

The V and J genes are TRBV5-4 and TRBJ2-4; D remains unclear. CDR1 is SGHNT and CDR2 is YYREEE in the germline V gene (reference sequence). CDR3 length: 17 amino acids. Trimming stripped 4 bases from V and 0 bases from J, with 17 bases between. CDR3 sequence reads: CASSQPALAGAKNIQYF. CDR3 nucleotides: TGTGCCAGCAGCCAACCCGCTCTTGCAGGAGCCAAAAACATTCAGTACTTC.

The V call is TRBV23-1, the J call TRBJ1-6, with a possible D match to TRBD1 (5 bases). TRBV23-1 is an open reading frame, and its role is uncertain. This CDR3 is 17 amino acids long. V gave up 2 bases and J gave up 5 bases, with 16 bases separating them. The CDR3 spells CASSQVRRGSDNSPLHF. CDR3 sequence (DNA): TGCGCCAGCAGTCAAGTCAGAAGGGGTTCGGATAATTCACCCCTCCACTTT.